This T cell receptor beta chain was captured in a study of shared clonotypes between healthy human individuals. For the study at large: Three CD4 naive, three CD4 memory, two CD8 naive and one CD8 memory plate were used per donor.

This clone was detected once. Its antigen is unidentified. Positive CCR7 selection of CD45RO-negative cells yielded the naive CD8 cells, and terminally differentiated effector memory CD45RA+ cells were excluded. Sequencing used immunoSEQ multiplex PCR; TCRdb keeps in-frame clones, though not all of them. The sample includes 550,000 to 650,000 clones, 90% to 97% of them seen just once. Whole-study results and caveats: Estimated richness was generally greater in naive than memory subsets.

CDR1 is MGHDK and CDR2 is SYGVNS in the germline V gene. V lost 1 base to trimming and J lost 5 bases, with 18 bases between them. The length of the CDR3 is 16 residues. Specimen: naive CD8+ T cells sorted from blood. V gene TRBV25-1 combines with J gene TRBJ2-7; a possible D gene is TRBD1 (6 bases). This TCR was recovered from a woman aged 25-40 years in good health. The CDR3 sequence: CASSEFSYREGDEQYF. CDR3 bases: TGTGCCAGCAGTGAATTCAGCTACAGGGAAGGGGACGAGCAGTACTTC.